The T cell receptor beta chain described here comes from a study of regulatory T cells in long-lasting Graves disease (dated by TCRdb to the early 2020s). About the full investigation: In the newly diagnosed Graves' disease group, patients had been taking antithyroid drugs for less than 3 months. Persistent Graves' disease patients were compared with newly diagnosed Graves' disease patients by peripheral blood TCR sequencing and RNA sequencing. A total of some 35 samples underwent TCR sequencing, from about 13 patients with persistent Graves' disease and 20 or so patients with newly diagnosed Graves' disease. The study was registered as a clinical trial and conducted in China.

V was cut back by 1 base and J by 1 base, leaving a gap of 10 bases between them. The CDR3 contains 14 residues, cysteine and phenylalanine counted. Only CDR3 DNA is held: 42 bases, read in frame from base 1. Looking up the germline V gene (reference sequence) yields CDR1 DFQATT and CDR2 SNEGSKA. Per the publication, the time point label means: newly diagnosed GD, antithyroid drugs for less than 3 months. For both TCR sequencing and RNA sequencing, RNA was extracted from PBMCs using TRIzol. Graves' disease was diagnosed according to American Thyroid Association guidelines. The patients came from an endocrinology department in Xi'an, China. Each patient gave about 10 milliliters of peripheral blood, collected in an EDTA anticoagulant tube. Ficoll Paque Plus density gradient separation was used to isolate PBMCs, and no additional T cell sorting was done. An Agilent 2100 Bioanalyzer and agarose gel were used to assess RNA quality, and a NanoDrop 2000 was used to measure RNA concentration.

This clonotype was detected many times. Its antigen is unknown. The record has no base qualities; no much larger clone is one base away. Libraries were built with multiplex PCR. Sequencing used an Illumina HiSeq 4000. To build TCR beta libraries, CDR3 regions were amplified by Arm-PCR using iRepertoire HTBI primers. Before sequencing, the PCR products underwent gel purification. In the source study's methods: Across samples, 55 to 80 TRBV and roughly 15 TRBJ segments were identified and used for gene usage analysis of CDR3 amino acid clonotypes. COPE and FqMerger were used to merge the filtered high-quality paired reads into contigs. BLAST was used to align contigs to the IMGT TRBV, TRBD and TRBJ reference genes, and CDR3 was defined following IMGT. Any clonotype with a frequency above 0.1% was counted as a highly expanded clone. Shannon entropy served as the measure of repertoire diversity, while the Gini coefficient captured V-J evenness. A clonotype found in more than one individual was treated as public. Using fastp trimming at Q25 and MiXCR clonotype assembly, TCRdb reanalyzed the public sequencing data and kept in-frame beta chains. CDR3 protein duplicates are merged, each entry listing the most common genes and DNA. These V and J calls originate from TCRdb's pipeline instead of the authors' own analysis. This sample gives around 320,000 distinct CDR3 sequences in total; approximately 16% of them show up just once. The ten largest clones capture about 27% of the sample.

The paper as a whole reports these results and caveats: As a limitation, the authors acknowledged that the small sample size may reduce accuracy. The study examined only peripheral blood because the primary lesion, thyroid tissue, could not be accessed. Compared with newly diagnosed patients, persistent Graves' disease patients had lower TCR Shannon entropy and fewer highly expanded clones, which suggests clonal expansion. Patients with persistent disease shared more public clonotypes (fewer than 3,000) than newly diagnosed patients did (about 970). Preferential use of TRBV28, TRBJ1-2 and TRBJ2-5 was observed in persistent disease, whereas TRBV20-1 and TRBJ2-1 were favored in newly diagnosed disease. Only the TCR beta chain was sequenced and analyzed.

These data were also filed under a second study, of T cells in Graves' hyperthyroidism and ophthalmopathy. Per that second paper: A patient counted as having stable Graves' hyperthyroidism if no progression to ophthalmopathy occurred over 18 months of follow-up. The hyperthyroidism patients were between 18 and 65 years old and newly diagnosed, with a disease duration of less than 2 months. Patients with uncontrolled infections, other autoimmune diseases, pregnancy or lactation were excluded. Diagnoses relied on clinical symptoms, serum thyroxine and TRAb, thyroid ultrasound and orbital computed tomography. The first round of RT-PCR for the TCR CDR3 was performed with the HTBI primer set and the Qiagen OneStep RT-PCR kit. Most expanded thyroid clonotypes (frequency above 0.001) were also found in blood, which suggests that blood repertoires may mirror thyroid immune responses. Ophthalmopathy was separated from stable hyperthyroidism by a 13 V-J signature model, with over 85% sensitivity and approximately 81% specificity obtained in cross-validation and 80%/75% obtained in testing. In validation, the model predicted progression to ophthalmopathy with 60% to 71% sensitivity and less than 75% specificity, a median of 6.5 months before onset. To identify TCR V-J signatures that set the groups apart, the researchers used a discovery cohort of 100 patients, made up of 40 to 45 with Graves' ophthalmopathy and approximately 57 with stable Graves' hyperthyroidism. Whether ophthalmopathy could be predicted prospectively was tested in an independent validation cohort made up of about 20 hyperthyroidism patients plus 17 patients who later progressed to ophthalmopathy. The 75 to 100 discovery patients were randomly divided into training and test sets at a 7:3 ratio. The study also compared thyroid tissue and blood T-cell repertoires from roughly six Graves' hyperthyroidism patients. Once sampling was done, hyperthyroidism patients were given methimazole at a starting dose of 30 mg daily, whereas ophthalmopathy patients were given high-dose intravenous methylprednisolone. Libraries were constructed in a second round of multiplex PCR, after which size selection and purification were carried out. Sequencing of the libraries was done on an Illumina HiSeq2000 using paired-end 100 bp reads. SOAPnuke was used to process the raw data, removing reads that contained adapters or uncalled bases, had a mean Phred below 15, or lacked an exact match to the constant primer or identifier. COPE v1.2.5 was used to merge high-quality paired reads, and clonotypes were defined as unique nucleotide sequences. MiTCR v1.1 was used to align the clonotypes against IMGT TRBV, TRBD and TRBJ reference segments. The analysis was restricted to V-J combinations with a frequency above 0.0001, which together covered 99% to 99.2% of the repertoires. The TCS score was defined as the ratio of F50 (clonal expansion) to E x V (chaos), calculated using BLOSUM62-based TCRdist between CDR3 peptides within each V-J. Welch's t-statistics and random forest reduced 514 V-J features to some 14, which were used in a naive Bayes classifier (R e1071). Sample size was not statistically predetermined, and blinding of investigators to group allocation was not performed. The paper reports TCR Vbeta CDR3 sequencing of some 140 peripheral blood samples: under 45 ophthalmopathy, about 75 hyperthyroidism and about 17 progressor patients.

The sample in question was peripheral blood mononuclear cells (PBMCs), obtained at new diagnosis, from a patient treated with antithyroid drugs. The rearranged chain carries TRBV20-1 and TRBJ2-5; TRBD1 is a possible D gene, resting on 5 matching bases. The receptor comes from a man aged 40-49 years with Graves disease. Donor details come from another sample of the same person, matched by shared clones. The CDR3 region has the sequence CSARVDSVQETQYF. The nucleotide sequence reads as follows: TGCAGTGCTAGAGTCGACAGTGTCCAAGAGACCCAGTACTTC.